One TCR beta chain is described in this entry. These data come from a study of T cell changes during pregnancy in multiple sclerosis. Per germline, CDR1 SGHDT and CDR2 YYEEEE. Trimming cost V 0 bases and J 5 bases, with 3 bases left between them. This CDR3 region has 12 residues. Produced via immunoSEQ multiplex PCR; TCRdb's table is partial and in-frame only. The sample lists 50,000 to 60,000 clones; about 90% were seen once. This TCR was recovered from a female donor with multiple sclerosis, enrolled in a pregnancy study. The chain carries TRBV5-6 and TRBJ1-5; no clear D gene. The sequencing used CD4+ T cells from peripheral blood mononuclear cells, collected in the first trimester of pregnancy. The CDR3 nucleotides read TGTGCCAGCAGCTTGGTCGATCAGCCCCAGCATTTT. Encoded protein: CASSLVDQPQHF. The full variable domain, with the rest looked up from reference TRBV5-6 and TRBJ1-5, is DAGVTQSPTHLIKTRGQQVTLRCSPKSGHDTVSWYQQALGQGPQFIFQYYEEEERQRGNFPDRFSGHQFPNYSSELNVNALLLGDSALYLCASSLVDQPQHFGDGTRLSIL.